The TCR beta chain under discussion was sequenced for a study of cytomegalovirus exposure and HLA in healthy donors. Overall study findings and caveats: Further analysis, carried out later, found HLA-associated TCR beta chains more clonally expanded than equally common other chains.

Details on this clone: Its specificity is unknown.

The length of the CDR3 is 13 residues. V was pared by 7 bases and J by 2 bases, with 12 bases between. Germline CDR1 reads SQVTM; CDR2 reads ANQGSEA. The PCR contained 60 Vbeta and 13 Jbeta primers. TCRdb's copy holds only in-frame clones and misses some; the assay was immunoSEQ multiplex PCR. In the table there are roughly 150,000 clones, about 80% of which are singletons. J is TRBJ2-1 and V is TRBV29-1; D possibly corresponds to TRBD2 (5 bases). This TCR derives from a middle-aged woman in good health and CMV-seronegative. Sequenced: PBMCs. The CDR3 loop is CSAPSGTYNEQFF. The DNA for the CDR3 is TGCAGCGCCCCGAGCGGTACCTACAATGAGCAGTTCTTC.